This T cell receptor beta chain was captured in a study of shared clonotypes between healthy human individuals. Across the whole study: Per donor, CD8 memory used one plate, CD8 naive used two, CD4 memory used three and CD4 naive used three.

Naive CD8 cells were CD45RO-negative, positively selected for CCR7, excluding terminally differentiated effector memory CD45RA+ cells. The repertoire was sequenced with immunoSEQ multiplex PCR; TCRdb's copy has only in-frame clones and lacks some. Of about 680,000 clones listed, about 90% are singletons. Germline V gives CDR1 SGHAT, CDR2 FQNNGV. The V end was cut by 0 bases, the J end by 3 bases, with 12 bases between. The length of the CDR3 is 15 residues. This sequence originates from a man aged 30 to 39 in good health. The rearrangement joins TRBV11-2 to TRBJ2-7; D may be TRBD2 (6 bases). Sequencing was carried out using naive CD8+ T cells sorted from blood. CDR3 DNA sequence: TGTGCCAGCAGCTTAGAGCTAGCGCAACACTACGAGCAGTACTTC. As protein: CASSLELAQHYEQYF.